This paragraph covers one T cell receptor beta chain sequence. The sample originates from a study of blood T cell repertoires in COVID-19. About the research overall: Acute and convalescent COVID-19 samples came from the United States, Italy and Spain.

The assay was immunoSEQ multiplex PCR, and TCRdb's table has in-frame clones only and misses some. Of fewer than 90,000 clones detected, 75% appear once; the ten largest clones hold 4% to 5%. Sample: peripheral blood. This TCR came from a woman aged 50 to 60 with acute or convalescent COVID-19.

CDR3 protein: CASREQGSGNTIYF. The CDR3 nucleotides read TGCGCCAGCAGGGAACAGGGATCTGGAAACACCATATATTTT. This sequence joins TRBV5-1 and TRBJ1-3; possible D gene TRBD1, 6 bases. Germline loops: CDR1 SGHRS, CDR2 YFSETQ. V lost 5 bases to trimming and J lost 1 base, with 10 bases between them. The CDR3 runs to 14 residues.